This TCR beta chain was recovered during a study of immune evolution from preneoplasia to lung adenocarcinoma. Measured with immunoSEQ multiplex PCR; TCRdb has only the in-frame clones, and not every one. Seen here are thousands of clones, 65% to 80% observed once, and the top ten hold roughly a tenth. The CDR3 loop spans 16 amino acids. The V and J ends lost 0 bases and 6 bases, in that order; junction bases with no gene match: 3. CDR1 and CDR2 (germline): LGHNA, YNFKEQ. The sequence was obtained from a person aged 55-80 years with lung adenocarcinoma. Sequencing was done on a sample of FFPE adjacent normal lung tissue. The chain joins TRBV4-2 to TRBJ1-6, with TRBD1 matching over 9 bases. CDR3 sequence (DNA): TGTGCCAGCAGCCAAGACCGGACAGGGGTTAATTCACCCCTCCACTTT. As protein: CASSQDRTGVNSPLHF.